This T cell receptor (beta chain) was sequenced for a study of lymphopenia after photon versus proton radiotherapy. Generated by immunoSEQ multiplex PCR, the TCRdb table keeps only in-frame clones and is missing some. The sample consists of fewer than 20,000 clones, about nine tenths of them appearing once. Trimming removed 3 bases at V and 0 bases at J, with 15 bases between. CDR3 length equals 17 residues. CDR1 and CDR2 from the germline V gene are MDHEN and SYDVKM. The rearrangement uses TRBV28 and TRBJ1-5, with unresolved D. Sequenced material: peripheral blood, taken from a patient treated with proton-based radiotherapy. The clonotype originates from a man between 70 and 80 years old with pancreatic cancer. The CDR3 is CASSFADRLNSNQPQHF. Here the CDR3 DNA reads TGTGCCAGCAGTTTTGCGGATAGGCTGAATAGCAATCAGCCCCAGCATTTT.